The 30 T cell receptor beta chains below come from one sample, sequenced in a study of shared clonotypes between healthy human individuals. The protocol was immunoSEQ multiplex PCR, while the TCRdb copy is restricted to in-frame clones and leaves out a portion. Here the sample spans 2 million to 3 million clones, more than 80% being singletons. Sequences were obtained from naive CD4+ T cells sorted from blood. Subset of the sample: CD45RA+ positively selected. These receptors all stem from a man aged 18 to 29 in good health.

The V gene is TRBV2, the J gene TRBJ1-1; D possibly corresponds to TRBD1 (6 bases). With 6 bases removed from V and 3 bases from J, the gap between germline ends came to 11 bases. This CDR3 is 13 amino acids long. Germline CDR1 reads SNHLY; CDR2 reads FYNNEI. CDR3 protein: CASRATGDTEAFF. DNA for the CDR3: TGTGCCAGCAGGGCGACAGGCGACACTGAAGCTTTCTTT.

V and J are TRBV6-1 and TRBJ1-2, with D tentatively TRBD1 (5 bases). Germline-derived CDR1 and CDR2 are MNHNS and SASEGT. The CDR3 has 13 residues. Trimming shortened V by 10 bases and J by 4 bases, and 16 bases separated the two germline ends. The CDR3 here is CATLFREPYGYTF. As DNA, the CDR3 is TGTGCCACCCTTTTCAGGGAACCCTATGGCTACACCTTC.

As DNA, the CDR3 is TGCAGTGCTAAGATGGGGGAGACCCAGTACTTC. It yields the protein CSAKMGETQYF. J is TRBJ2-5 and V is TRBV20-1; D is uncertain. Trimming removed 4 bases at V and 5 bases at J, with 8 bases between. Germline loops: CDR1 DFQATT, CDR2 SNEGSKA (reference sequence). The CDR3 covers 11 residues.

This clone was seen more than once but under ten times. The CDR3 loop reads CASSAPYQPQHF. The CDR3 DNA follows: TGTGCCAGCAGTGCCCCGTATCAGCCCCAGCATTTT. The chain couples TRBV27 to TRBJ1-5; D is undetermined. V was pared by 5 bases and J by 5 bases, with 7 bases between. The CDR3 totals 12 residues. Germline V gene lookup returns CDR1 MNHEY and CDR2 SMNVEV (reference sequence).

The chain joins TRBV5-4 to TRBJ2-2; maybe TRBD1 (6 bases). The CDR3 has 15 amino acids. V was shortened by 6 bases and J by 2 bases, with 14 bases between the two germline ends. CDR1 and CDR2 from the germline V gene are SGHNT and YYREEE (reference sequence). The CDR3 DNA sequence: TGTGCCAGCACTTGGGACACGCAAAACACCGGGGAGCTGTTTTTT. Translation gives CASTWDTQNTGELFF.

The genes are TRBV4-1 and TRBJ2-3; D call uncertain. The length of the CDR3 is 15 residues. Looked up from germline, CDR1 is MGHRA and CDR2 is YSYEKL. V lost 1 base, J lost 1 base, and 9 bases lay in between. CDR3 nucleotides: TGCGCCAGCAGCCAAGTGGGGATAGGCACAGATACGCAGTATTTT. Translating it yields CASSQVGIGTDTQYF.

This clone was recorded only once. The chain uses TRBV6-1 and TRBJ2-2; TRBD1 aligns across 7 bases. This CDR3 is 14 amino acids long. The germline CDR1 and CDR2 sequences are MNHNS and SASEGT. V shed 8 bases, J shed 3 bases, and the junction held 6 bases outside the gene matches. CDR3 sequence (DNA): TGTGCCAGCTTCGACAGGGATTACACCGGGGAGCTGTTTTTT. The encoded protein is CASFDRDYTGELFF.

Notes on this clone: The sample carries other DNA sequences with the same CDR3. V and J are TRBV10-3 and TRBJ1-5; D uncertain. In germline, CDR1 is ENHRY, CDR2 SYGVKD. The CDR3 extends over 12 amino acids. V lost 8 bases to trimming and J lost 4 bases, with 9 bases between them. CDR3 sequence (DNA): TGTGCCATCGGCGAGGGTAATCAGCCCCAGCATTTT. The encoded protein is CAIGEGNQPQHF.

This chain links TRBV19 with TRBJ2-6; TRBD2 agrees at 7 bases. The trim removed 9 bases at V and 0 bases at J, leaving 11 bases unmatched. The length of the CDR3 is 17 residues. In germline, CDR1 is LNHDA, CDR2 SQIVND (reference sequence). Here the CDR3 DNA reads TGTGCCAGCCACGAAGGGAGGGGTTTCTCTGGGGCCAACGTCCTGACTTTC. This sequence encodes CASHEGRGFSGANVLTF.

The chain recombines TRBV10-3 with TRBJ1-1; D gene ambiguous. Germline V lookup: CDR1 ENHRY, CDR2 SYGVKD. V lost 6 bases to trimming and J lost 5 bases, with 16 bases between them. This CDR3 contains 14 residues. The CDR3 DNA follows: TGTGCCATCAGCCCGGGTCCCCTCGAGACTGAAGCTTTCTTT. This gives the protein CAISPGPLETEAFF.

The chain combines TRBV11-2 with TRBJ1-5; a weak D match, TRBD1 (6 bases). Germline V gives CDR1 SGHAT, CDR2 FQNNGV. The CDR3 is 14 amino acids. V was trimmed by 1 base and J by 7 bases, leaving 11 bases between them. CDR3 loop: CASSLGTDSQPQHF. The CDR3 DNA follows: TGTGCCAGCAGCTTAGGGACAGACTCCCAGCCCCAGCATTTT.

This clone was observed a handful of times. The chain links TRBV2 to TRBJ1-6; D unclear. Deletions cut 11 bases from V and 10 bases from J, with 21 bases between. Germline CDR1 is SNHLY and CDR2 is FYNNEI. The CDR3 covers 14 residues. The CDR3 sequence: CAGSQTSMGSPLHF. DNA for the CDR3: TGTGCCGGATCTCAGACGAGCATGGGGTCACCCCTCCACTTT.

The CDR3 here is CASRDTGGPRTGELFF. The CDR3 DNA reads as TGTGCCAGCAGGGATACGGGAGGCCCGCGCACCGGGGAGCTGTTTTTT. This chain joins TRBV6-6 and TRBJ2-2, with TRBD2 identical over 7 bases. From germline, CDR1 is MNHNY and CDR2 SVGAGI (reference sequence). The V segment lost 6 bases and the J segment 4 bases; nucleotides outside the gene matches: 11. The CDR3 length is 16 residues.

This clone was observed once. V and J are TRBV30 and TRBJ2-1; D uncertain. The CDR3 sequence is 12 residues long. Trimming removed 1 base at V and 12 bases at J, with 13 bases between. CDR1 GTSNPN and CDR2 SVGIG come from the germline V gene (reference sequence). The CDR3 DNA follows: TGTGCCTGGAGTGGGGCCCTCAGGTGGCAGTTCTTC. It specifies CAWSGALRWQFF.

Points on this clone: Different DNA sequences within this sample yield the same CDR3. The rearrangement uses TRBV7-2 and TRBJ2-1; D is perhaps TRBD1 (5 bases). V lost 4 bases and J 4 bases, leaving 8 bases between the germline ends. CDR1 is SGHTA and CDR2 is FQGNSA in the germline V gene. The CDR3 covers 13 residues. In DNA form, the CDR3 reads TGTGCCAGCAGCTGGACAAAGTACAATGAGCAGTTCTTC. Encoded protein: CASSWTKYNEQFF.

V gene TRBV5-4 combines with J gene TRBJ1-3; D is possibly TRBD1 (5 bases). The germline CDR1 and CDR2 sequences are SGHNT and YYREEE (reference sequence). Trimming took 4 bases from V and 1 from J, leaving 12 bases between them. The CDR3 covers 15 residues. This chain's CDR3 is CASSAQGESGNTIYF. The DNA for the CDR3 is TGTGCCAGCAGCGCGCAGGGCGAGTCTGGAAACACCATATATTTT.

The chain combines TRBV10-3 with TRBJ1-2; 7 bases line up with TRBD1. This CDR3 contains 13 residues. From germline, CDR1 is ENHRY and CDR2 SYGVKD. J gave up 8 bases and V 4 bases, and 7 bases lay outside the gene matches. The CDR3 loop is CAISGDRAGGYTF. In nucleotides, the CDR3 is TGTGCCATCAGTGGAGACAGGGCCGGCGGCTACACCTTC.

The rearrangement links TRBV12-5 to TRBJ2-7; D might be TRBD1 (6 bases). The CDR3 is made up of 15 amino acids. V was cut by 0 bases and J by 2 bases, with 11 bases left in between. Looked up from germline, CDR1 is LGHNT and CDR2 is FRNRAP. CDR3 bases: TGTGCTAGTGGTTTGGTAGTAGGGGGACCCTACGAGCAGTACTTC. It specifies CASGLVVGGPYEQYF. The complete variable domain, with remaining parts taken from reference TRBV12-5 and TRBJ2-7, reads DARVTQTPRHKVTEMGQEVTMRCQPILGHNTVFWYRQTMMQGLELLAYFRNRAPLDDSGMPKDRFSAEMPDATLATLKIQPSEPRDSAVYFCASGLVVGGPYEQYFGPGTRLTVT.

V gene TRBV29-1 combines with J gene TRBJ1-1, with 8 bases aligning to TRBD1. This CDR3 comprises 14 residues. With V trimmed by 4 bases and J by 1 base, 5 bases remained unmatched. Germline V gives CDR1 SQVTM, CDR2 ANQGSEA. Written as DNA, the CDR3 is TGCAGCGTTGCCCGGACAGGGTCGAACACTGAAGCTTTCTTT. Translated, it gives CSVARTGSNTEAFF.

This chain connects TRBV6-6 to TRBJ1-2; 7 nucleotides line up with TRBD1. Per germline, CDR1 MNHNY and CDR2 SVGAGI (reference sequence). The CDR3 totals 15 residues. After removal of 2 bases from V and 4 bases from J, the junction contained 7 bases not matched to a gene. The CDR3 DNA follows: TGTGCCAGCAGTTACGGGACAGAGCGCGTCTATGGCTACACCTTC. As protein: CASSYGTERVYGYTF.

The V gene is TRBV30, the J gene TRBJ1-5; D is unresolved. This CDR3 comprises 12 residues. Trimming pared 3 bases from V and 8 bases from J, leaving 11 bases between. Germline CDR1 reads GTSNPN; CDR2 reads SVGIG (reference sequence). CDR3 in amino acids: CAWSEGSKPQHF. Here the CDR3 DNA reads TGTGCCTGGAGCGAGGGCAGTAAGCCCCAGCATTTT.

This clone was recorded only once. Other DNA sequences of this sample code for an identical CDR3. J is TRBJ2-5 and V is TRBV5-6; TRBD1 is a possible D gene (5 bases). The V end lost 1 base, the J end lost 5 bases, and 6 bases lay between the germline ends. Per germline, CDR1 SGHDT and CDR2 YYEEEE. The CDR3 consists of 12 residues. The DNA for the CDR3 is TGTGCCAGCAGCTTGCGACAGGAGACCCAGTACTTC. It translates to CASSLRQETQYF.

The chain is built from TRBV7-6 and TRBJ2-7; 9 bases are a match to TRBD1. The CDR3 loop spans 14 amino acids. The germline gives CDR1 SGHVS, CDR2 FNYEAQ. The V segment lost 5 bases and the J segment 3 bases; nucleotides outside the gene matches: 5. The DNA for the CDR3 is TGTGCCAGCAGCCCTGGGACAGGGCTCTACGAGCAGTACTTC. Its protein is CASSPGTGLYEQYF.

CDR3 in amino acids: CASSLASQDYEQYF. The CDR3 bases are TGTGCCAGCAGTTTGGCATCCCAGGACTACGAGCAGTACTTC. The chain is built from TRBV28 and TRBJ2-7; no firm D call. Germline CDR1 reads MDHEN; CDR2 reads SYDVKM. V shed 3 bases and J shed 3 bases, with 12 bases lying between them. The CDR3 has 14 amino acids.

The chain couples TRBV6-5 to TRBJ1-5; 7 nucleotides agree with TRBD1. The germline CDR1 and CDR2 sequences are MNHEY and SVGAGI. CDR3 length: 13 amino acids. The V gene end was trimmed by 10 bases and the J gene end by 3 bases; junction bases not matched to a gene: 6. CDR3 sequence reads: CATRTGDNQPQHF. CDR3 sequence (DNA): TGTGCCACTAGGACAGGAGACAATCAGCCCCAGCATTTT.

The J gene is TRBJ2-1, the V gene TRBV4-2; D unresolved. The CDR3 has 13 amino acids. V lost 1 base and J 6 bases, leaving 7 bases between the germline ends. CDR1 and CDR2 (germline): LGHNA, YNFKEQ. CDR3 amino acids: CASSQVVSNEQFF. CDR3 DNA: TGTGCCAGCAGCCAAGTTGTTTCCAATGAGCAGTTCTTC.

The chain couples TRBV10-3 to TRBJ1-5; TRBD1 matches at 7 bases. CDR1 is ENHRY, CDR2 SYGVKD, per germline. J gave up 0 bases and V 0 bases, and 8 bases lay outside the gene matches. The CDR3 covers 18 residues. CDR3 DNA: TGTGCCATCAGTGAGTCGAGAAAGGGACAGACTAGCAATCAGCCCCAGCATTTT. Translation gives CAISESRKGQTSNQPQHF.

Comment on this clone: The sample contains more than one DNA sequence encoding this CDR3. The V and J genes are TRBV11-2 and TRBJ2-3; D not certain. CDR1 and CDR2 (germline): SGHAT, FQNNGV. Trimming left V 2 bases short and J 2 bases short, with 2 bases between. This CDR3 contains 12 residues. DNA of the CDR3: TGTGCCAGCAGCTTATCCACAGATACGCAGTATTTT. It translates to CASSLSTDTQYF.

The chain uses TRBV5-6 and TRBJ2-3; D is unclear. V dropped 3 bases and J dropped 3 bases, with 8 bases sitting between them. The CDR3 extends over 13 amino acids. Germline V gives CDR1 SGHDT, CDR2 YYEEEE. For the CDR3, the DNA is TGTGCCAGCAGCTCCCCTATGACAGATACGCAGTATTTT. Translated, it gives CASSSPMTDTQYF.

In its sample, this clone was seen once. The rearrangement uses TRBV12-1 and TRBJ1-6; TRBD1 is taken as the D call from the table, unchecked against the DNA. TRBV12-1 is noted as a pseudogene. This CDR3 has 14 amino acids. The CDR3 DNA sequence: TGTGCCAGCAGCTTAGGGACAGCTAATTCACCCCTCCACTTT. This codes for CASSLGTANSPLHF.